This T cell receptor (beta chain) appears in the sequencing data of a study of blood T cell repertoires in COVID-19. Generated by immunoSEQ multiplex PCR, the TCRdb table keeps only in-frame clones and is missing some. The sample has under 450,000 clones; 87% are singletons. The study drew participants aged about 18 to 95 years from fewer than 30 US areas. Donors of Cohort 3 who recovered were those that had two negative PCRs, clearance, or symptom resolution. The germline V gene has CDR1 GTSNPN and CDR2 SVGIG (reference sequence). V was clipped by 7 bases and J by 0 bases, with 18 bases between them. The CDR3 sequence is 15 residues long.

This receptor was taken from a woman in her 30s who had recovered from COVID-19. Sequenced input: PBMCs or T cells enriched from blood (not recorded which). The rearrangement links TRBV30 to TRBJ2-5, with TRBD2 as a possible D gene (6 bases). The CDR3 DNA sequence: TGTGCCTTTACCCCTCGACGGGACTACCAAGAGACCCAGTACTTC. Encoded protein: CAFTPRRDYQETQYF. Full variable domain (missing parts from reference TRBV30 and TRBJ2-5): SQTIHQWPATLVQPVGSPLSLECTVEGTSNPNLYWYRQAAGRGLQLLFYSVGIGQISSEVPQNLSASRPQDRQFILSSKKLLLSDSGFYLCAFTPRRDYQETQYFGPGTRLLVL.